What follows describes a single T cell receptor (beta chain). The data were taken from a study of blood T cell repertoires in COVID-19. Authors' methods: Reference gene primer amplification in the assay estimated nucleated cell counts. Assay used: immunoSEQ multiplex PCR; TCRdb lists only in-frame clones, some missing. That table gives V, J and clone size, and the DNA gave D and trimming. Of 270,000 or so clones listed, approximately 90% were seen once; the top ten hold roughly 4.3%. CDR1 and CDR2 from the germline V gene are LGHDT and YNNKEL (reference sequence). Unmatched junction bases numbered 5, after V lost 1 base and J lost 5 bases. This CDR3 is built from 15 residues. Everyone who took part was roughly 18 to 100 years old, and they came from about two dozen US areas.

The sequencing sample was made of PBMCs or T cells enriched from blood (not recorded which). The chain combines TRBV3-1 (or the pseudogene TRBV3-2) with TRBJ2-7; 10 nucleotides match TRBD1. The source of this sequence is a young woman with acute COVID-19. This chain's CDR3 is CASSQAGTGVNEQYF. As DNA, the CDR3 is TGTGCCAGCAGCCAAGCCGGGACAGGGGTTAACGAGCAGTACTTC.